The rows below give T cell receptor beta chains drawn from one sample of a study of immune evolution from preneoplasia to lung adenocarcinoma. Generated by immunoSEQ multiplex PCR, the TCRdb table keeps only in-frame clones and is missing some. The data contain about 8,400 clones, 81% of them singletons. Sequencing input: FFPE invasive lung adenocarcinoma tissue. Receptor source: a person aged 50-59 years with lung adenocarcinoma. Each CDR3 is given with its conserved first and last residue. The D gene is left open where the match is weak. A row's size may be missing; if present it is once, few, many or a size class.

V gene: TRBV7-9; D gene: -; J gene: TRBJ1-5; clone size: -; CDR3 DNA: TGTGCCAGCAGCTTGCAGGGAAGGAATCAGCCCCAGCATTTT; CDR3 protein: CASSLQGRNQPQHF
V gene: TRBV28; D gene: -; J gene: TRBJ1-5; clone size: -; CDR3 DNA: TGTGCCAGCAGTTTGCAGGGCGGATGGAGCAATCAGCCCCAGCATTTT; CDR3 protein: CASSLQGGWSNQPQHF
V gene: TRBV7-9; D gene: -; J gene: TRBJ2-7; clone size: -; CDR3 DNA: TGTGCCAGCAGCTTAGCGGTACAGGACTACGAGCAGTACTTC; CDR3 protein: CASSLAVQDYEQYF
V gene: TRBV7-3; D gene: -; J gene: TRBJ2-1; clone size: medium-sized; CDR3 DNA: TGTGCCAGCAGCTTAACCCCAGGGAACAATGAGCAGTTCTTC; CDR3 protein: CASSLTPGNNEQFF
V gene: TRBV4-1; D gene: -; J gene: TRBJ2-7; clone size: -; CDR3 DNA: TGCGCCAGCAGCGGTGTGGGACACTACGAGCAGTACTTC; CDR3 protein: CASSGVGHYEQYF
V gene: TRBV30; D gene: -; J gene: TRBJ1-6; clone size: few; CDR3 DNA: TGTGCCTGGCGAGGGGTATCACCCCTCCACTTT; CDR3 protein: CAWRGVSPLHF
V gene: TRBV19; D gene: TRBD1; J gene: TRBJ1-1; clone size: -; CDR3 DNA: TGTGCCAGTAGTCCCCACCCGGGTGGCAGGGGGCACACTGAAGCTTTCTTT; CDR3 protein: CASSPHPGGRGHTEAFF
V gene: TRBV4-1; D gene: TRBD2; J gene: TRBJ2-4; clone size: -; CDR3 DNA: TGCGCCAGCAGCCAATCTAGACTAGCGGGAGGACCCAAAAACATTCAGTACTTC; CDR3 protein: CASSQSRLAGGPKNIQYF
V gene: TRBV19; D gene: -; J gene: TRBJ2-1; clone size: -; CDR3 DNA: TGTGCCAGTAGTATAGCGGGTGCCTCCTACAATGAGCAGTTCTTC; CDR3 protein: CASSIAGASYNEQFF
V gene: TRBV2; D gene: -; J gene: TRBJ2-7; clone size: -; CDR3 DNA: TGTGCCACCACTTTAGCGAGAGGGTCCACCTACGAGCAGTACTTC; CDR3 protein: CATTLARGSTYEQYF